The T cell receptor (beta chain) under discussion was sequenced for a study of CD8 T cells in ankylosing spondylitis. This clonotype was counted between two and nine times. One entry per CDR3 protein, called by TCRdb with MiXCR from the 5' RACE reads. The data hold nearly 350,000 distinct CDR3 sequences, with roughly 14% observed a single time. Trimming left V 0 bases short and J 2 bases short, with 19 bases between. The CDR3 length is 18 residues. CDR1 and CDR2 from the germline V gene are ENHRY and SYGVKD. This chain connects TRBV10-3 to TRBJ1-2; D ambiguous. This clonotype was sampled from a male donor with ankylosing spondylitis or in good health (not recorded which). Sequencing used blood, either unsorted or a sorted T cell fraction (not recorded which). The CDR3 nucleotides read TGTGCCATCAGTGAGTCCTTGCTCGAGCCCAGAACGAACTATGGCTACACCTTC. Its protein product is CAISESLLEPRTNYGYTF.